Listed below are T cell receptor beta chains from one sample, sequenced in a study of shared clonotypes between healthy human individuals. Repertoires were generated with immunoSEQ multiplex PCR, while TCRdb's copy carries only in-frame clones and drops some. The table has 2 million or so clones, 85% to 95% seen once. Sequencing was done on a sample of naive CD4+ T cells sorted from blood. The receptors were gathered from a man aged 18-30 years in good health. Both conserved end residues are trimmed from each CDR3.

>TRBV4-3|16
ASSQTQLGASGIVEQF
>TRBV30|11
AWSEAQNSPLH
>TRBV9|9
ASSVEGQYT
>TRBV4-3|11
ASSQGLGYGYT
>TRBV5-4|12
ASSLADRVGGYT
>TRBV6-6|12
ASSLPGPNQPQH
>TRBV15|10
ATSRSGTRQF
>TRBV9|11
ASSVDWDTEAF
>TRBV18|15
ASSPPLAGRIRLEQY
>TRBV29-1|14
SVVSRLAGGTDTQY